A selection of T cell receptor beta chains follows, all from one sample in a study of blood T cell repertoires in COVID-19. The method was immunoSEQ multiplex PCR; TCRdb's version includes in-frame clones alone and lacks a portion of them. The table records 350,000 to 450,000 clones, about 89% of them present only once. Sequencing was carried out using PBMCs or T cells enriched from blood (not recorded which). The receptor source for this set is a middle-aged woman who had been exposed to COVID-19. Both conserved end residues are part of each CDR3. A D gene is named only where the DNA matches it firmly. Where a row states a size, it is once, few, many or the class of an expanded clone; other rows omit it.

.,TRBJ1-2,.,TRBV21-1,TGTGCCAGCAGCCAGCCCGGGGACAGGGTGAATGGCTACACCTTC,CASSQPGDRVNGYTF
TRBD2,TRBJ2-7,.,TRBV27,TGTGCCAGCAGTTCCCCCGGACTAGCGGGGAATGAGCAGTACTTC,CASSSPGLAGNEQYF
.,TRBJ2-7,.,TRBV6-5,TGTGCCAGCAGTTACGGGGGACTCCAATCCTACGAGCAGTACTTC,CASSYGGLQSYEQYF
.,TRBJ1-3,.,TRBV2,TGTGCCAGCAGTGAAGGGGCAGGGGTAGGATCGGGCTCTGGAAACACCATATATTTT,CASSEGAGVGSGSGNTIYF
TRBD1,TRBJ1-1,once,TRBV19,TGTGCCAGTAGTCTCGCTTCGACAGGGCAACTATACACTGAAGCTTTCTTT,CASSLASTGQLYTEAFF
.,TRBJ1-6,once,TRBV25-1,TGTGCCAGCAGCGCTGGGAGCTCCTATAATTCACCCCTCCACTTT,CASSAGSSYNSPLHF
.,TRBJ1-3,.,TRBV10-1,TGCGCCAGCAGTGAGGAGGGGGTTTCTGGAAACACCATATATTTT,CASSEEGVSGNTIYF
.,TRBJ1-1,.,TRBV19,TGTGCCAGTAGAAGCAACAGGGACCGCACTGAAGCTTTCTTT,CASRSNRDRTEAFF
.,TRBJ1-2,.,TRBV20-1,TGCAGTGCGGCGGGGTATGGCTACACCTTC,CSAAGYGYTF
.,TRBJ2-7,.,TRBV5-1,TGCGCCAGCAGCTTTCAGGGGTCCCCCACAGAGCAGTACTTC,CASSFQGSPTEQYF
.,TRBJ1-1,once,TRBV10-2,TGCGCCAGCAGTGAATCCGGGGGAGCTTTCTTT,CASSESGGAFF
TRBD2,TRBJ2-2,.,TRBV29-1,TGCAGCGTTGAAAGGAGGACTAGCGGGACCGGGGAGCTGTTTTTT,CSVERRTSGTGELFF
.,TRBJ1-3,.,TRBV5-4,TGTGCCAGCAGCTTGGCCTCAAACAGTCGTTTACTCGGAAACACCATATATTTT,CASSLASNSRLLGNTIYF
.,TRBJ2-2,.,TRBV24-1,TGTGCCACCAGAAGGGACTCCCGCACCGGGGAGCTGTTTTTT,CATRRDSRTGELFF
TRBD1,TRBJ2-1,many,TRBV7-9,TGTGCCAGCAGCCACCGGGACAGAGGGTTCAATGAGCAGTTCTTC,CASSHRDRGFNEQFF
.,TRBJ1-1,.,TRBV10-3,TGTGCCATCAGTGAGTCTGTAGAACTTTCCACTGAAGCTTTCTTT,CAISESVELSTEAFF
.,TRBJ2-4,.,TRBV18,TGTGCCAGCTCACCTGGCAGCAAAAACATTCAGTACTTC,CASSPGSKNIQYF
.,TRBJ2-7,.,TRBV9,TGTGCCAGCAGCGTAGGTGAGTTTCCTTACGAGCAGTACTTC,CASSVGEFPYEQYF
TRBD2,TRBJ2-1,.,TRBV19,TGTGCCAGTAGAAGACTAGCGGGAGGCGGTGAGCAGTTCTTC,CASRRLAGGGEQFF
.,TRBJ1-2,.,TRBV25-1,TGTGCCAGCAGTTACTCGGGGTCAGCGAATGGCTACACCTTC,CASSYSGSANGYTF
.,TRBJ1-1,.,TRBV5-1,TGCGCCAGCATGGGGGAGGGAGGCACTGAAGCTTTCTTT,CASMGEGGTEAFF
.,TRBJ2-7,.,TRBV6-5,TGTGCCAGCAGTTACGGGGGCAGCATCTACGAGCAGTACTTC,CASSYGGSIYEQYF
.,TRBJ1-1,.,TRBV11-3,TGTGCCAGCAGCTTAGAGGGGGCGCGTACTGAAGCTTTCTTT,CASSLEGARTEAFF
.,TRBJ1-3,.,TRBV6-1,TGTGCCAGCAGTGAAGGGGGGGTAGGAAACACCATATATTTT,CASSEGGVGNTIYF
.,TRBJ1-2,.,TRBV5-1,TGCGCCAGCAGCTTGGACCCCGGGGGGGCCGATGGCTACACCTTC,CASSLDPGGADGYTF
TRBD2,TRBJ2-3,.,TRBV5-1,TGCGCCAGCAGCTTGGCGCTAGCGGTTAGCACAGATACGCAGTATTTT,CASSLALAVSTDTQYF
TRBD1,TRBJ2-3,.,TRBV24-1,TGTGCCACCGGACAGGGGAGGGCAGATACGCAGTATTTT,CATGQGRADTQYF
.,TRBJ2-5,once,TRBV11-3,TGTGCCTCTTGGGGGAGGACCGGAGAGACCCAGTACTTC,CASWGRTGETQYF
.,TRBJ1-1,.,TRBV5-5,TGTGCCAGCAGCTTGGAGTATCAGGGGACGCGTAACACTGAAGCTTTCTTT,CASSLEYQGTRNTEAFF
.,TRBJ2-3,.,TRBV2,TGTGCCAGCAGATCCCCCTATAGCACAGATACGCAGTATTTT,CASRSPYSTDTQYF
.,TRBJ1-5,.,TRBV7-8,TGTGCCAGCAGCGACGCGGTGGGAGGACGAGAAAATCAGCCCCAGCATTTT,CASSDAVGGRENQPQHF
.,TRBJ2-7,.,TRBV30,TGTGCCTGGAGTGTACGGGTAGCTTTGACCTACGAGCAGTACTTC,CAWSVRVALTYEQYF
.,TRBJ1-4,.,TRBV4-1,TGCGCCAGCAGCCAAGGGTTTGGGAGGGACCGGGAGAAACTGTTTTTT,CASSQGFGRDREKLFF
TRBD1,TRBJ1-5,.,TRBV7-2,TGTGCCAGCAGCGCCCGACAGGGGACCGATCAGCCCCAGCATTTT,CASSARQGTDQPQHF
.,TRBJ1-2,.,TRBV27,TGTGCCAGCAGTCCACAGGGTTCGCGGAACTATGGCTACACCTTC,CASSPQGSRNYGYTF
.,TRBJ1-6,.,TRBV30,TGTGCCTGGAGTGTTGTCCAGGGAAAATCACCCCTCCACTTT,CAWSVVQGKSPLHF
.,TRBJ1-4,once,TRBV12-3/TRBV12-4,TGTGCCAGCCGGGCCGGGGGGGCGGTAAAACTGTTTTTT,CASRAGGAVKLFF
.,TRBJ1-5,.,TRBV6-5,TGTGCCAGCCACAGTGGGGGGATGGGCAATCAGCCCCAGCATTTT,CASHSGGMGNQPQHF
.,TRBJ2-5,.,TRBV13,TGTGCCAGCAGCCGCAGCGTTTACCAAGAGACCCAGTACTTC,CASSRSVYQETQYF
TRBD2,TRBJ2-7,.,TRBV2,TGTGCCACCAAAAAGGGACTAGCGGCGGAAAGCTCCTACGAGCAGTACTTC,CATKKGLAAESSYEQYF
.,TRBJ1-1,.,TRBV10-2,TGCGCCAGCAGCGAACCCAAAGGGGGACATGAAGCTTTCTTT,CASSEPKGGHEAFF
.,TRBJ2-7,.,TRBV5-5,TGTGCCAGCAGCTCCCTAACAGGATCCTACGAGCAGTACTTC,CASSSLTGSYEQYF
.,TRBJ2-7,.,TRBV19,TGTGCCAGTAGAAAAACGGGGTTCGACGAGCAGTACTTC,CASRKTGFDEQYF
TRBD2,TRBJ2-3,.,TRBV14,TGTGCCAGCAGCCAAGAGTACTCTCCGGCGGGAGAAGATACGCAGTATTTT,CASSQEYSPAGEDTQYF
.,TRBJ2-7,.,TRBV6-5,TGTGCCAGCAGCGACAGTTTTCGCGAGCAGTACTTC,CASSDSFREQYF
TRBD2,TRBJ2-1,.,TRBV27,TGTGCCAGCAGTTCCCGGACTAGCGGGAGATCGTACAATGAGCAGTTCTTC,CASSSRTSGRSYNEQFF
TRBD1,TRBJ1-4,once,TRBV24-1,TGTGCCACCAGTGATTTGGGGACAGGGGGGGACTATGGGTTAGTGTTTTTT,CATSDLGTGGDYGLVFF
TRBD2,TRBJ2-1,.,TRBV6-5,TGTGCCAGCAGGACTAGCGGAAGACCTACCAATGAGCAGTTCTTC,CASRTSGRPTNEQFF
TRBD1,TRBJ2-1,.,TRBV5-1,TGCGCCAGCAGCTTGGGTATGACAGGGGGGATGAATGAGCAGTTCTTC,CASSLGMTGGMNEQFF
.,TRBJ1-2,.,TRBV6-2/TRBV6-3,TGTGCCAGCACTTATCCCCAGTATGGCTACACCTTC,CASTYPQYGYTF